These T cell receptor beta chains were read from a single sample in a study of type 1 and type 2 diabetes patients. Each CDR3 protein gets one entry after TCRdb re-called the multiplex PCR reads with MiXCR. The repertoire consists of a few hundred thousand distinct CDR3 sequences, with approximately 45% occurring once and the leading ten covering roughly 13%. What was sequenced was peripheral blood mononuclear cells (PBMCs). All receptors come from a man between 18 and 29 years old with type 2 diabetes. Both conserved end residues are part of each CDR3. A D gene is named only where the DNA matches it firmly. Some rows mark clone size as missing; the rest say once, few, many or name a class of expanded clone.

once,.,TRBJ1-2,TRBV6-6,CASSYNQEGLYHGYTF,TGTGCCAGCAGTTACAATCAGGAGGGACTATACCATGGCTACACCTTC
.,TRBD2,TRBJ2-3,TRBV7-8,CASRPPSGRAFDTQYF,TGTGCCAGCAGACCGCCTAGCGGGAGGGCCTTTGATACGCAGTATTTT
few,.,TRBJ2-7,TRBV12-3/TRBV12-4,CASSKKERIYEQYF,TGTGCCAGCAGCAAAAAGGAACGGATCTACGAGCAGTACTTC
.,TRBD1,TRBJ1-4,TRBV7-2,CASSSKVRGQNEKLFF,TGTGCCAGCAGCTCAAAGGTCAGGGGGCAAAATGAAAAACTGTTTTTT
.,TRBD2,TRBJ2-1,TRBV6-2/TRBV6-3,CAVRLAGEKFRYNEQFF,TGTGCCGTCCGGCTAGCGGGAGAAAAGTTCCGTTACAATGAGCAGTTCTTC
.,.,TRBJ2-3,TRBV7-2,CASSTILGWATDTQYF,TGTGCCAGCAGCACCATCTTGGGTTGGGCAACAGATACGCAGTATTTT
many,TRBD1,TRBJ1-2,TRBV27,CASSLGGQGTYGYTF,TGTGCCAGCAGTTTAGGGGGACAGGGTACCTATGGCTACACCTTC
few,.,TRBJ2-7,TRBV5-1,CASSLEGDEQYF,TGCGCCAGCAGCTTGGAGGGGGACGAGCAGTACTTC
few,.,TRBJ2-2,TRBV7-3,CASSRYTGELFF,TGTGCCAGCAGCCGGTACACCGGGGAGCTGTTTTTT
.,.,TRBJ1-2,TRBV11-2,CASSLVFRTQYGYTF,TGTGCCAGCAGCTTAGTGTTTAGGACACAGTATGGCTACACCTTC
.,TRBD2,TRBJ2-2,TRBV20-1,CSASLLAGGGVTGELFF,TGCAGTGCTAGCCTGCTAGCGGGAGGAGGGGTCACCGGGGAGCTGTTTTTT
few,.,TRBJ1-2,TRBV27,CASSDAYSAVVNYGYTF,TGTGCCAGCAGTGACGCTTACAGTGCGGTGGTTAACTATGGCTACACCTTC
.,TRBD1,TRBJ1-2,TRBV29-1,CSVEQGAGSNYGYTF,TGCAGCGTTGAGCAGGGGGCTGGTTCTAACTATGGCTACACCTTC
.,.,TRBJ2-2,TRBV9,CASSVGASSSNGELFF,TGTGCCAGCAGCGTAGGTGCCTCGAGCTCCAACGGGGAGCTGTTTTTT
many,.,TRBJ2-1,TRBV10-2,CASSEGGTEQFF,TGCGCCAGCAGTGAGGGAGGGACTGAGCAGTTCTTC
few,.,TRBJ2-3,TRBV10-3,CAQSKGSTDTQYF,TGTGCCCAATCGAAGGGGTCCACAGATACGCAGTATTTT
.,.,TRBJ2-5,TRBV20-1,CSARKSGQDETQYF,TGCAGTGCTAGAAAGTCGGGGCAAGATGAGACCCAGTACTTC
.,TRBD2,TRBJ2-3,TRBV10-1,CASILWGGPGGTPDTQYF,TGCGCCAGCATTTTATGGGGGGGACCGGGCGGGACCCCAGATACGCAGTATTTT
.,.,TRBJ1-4,TRBV5-1,CASEQGEDEKLFF,TGCGCCAGCGAACAGGGCGAGGATGAAAAACTGTTTTTT
.,TRBD1,TRBJ1-6,TRBV19,CASTLDRDNSPLHF,TGTGCCAGTACCCTCGACAGGGATAATTCACCCCTCCACTTT
once,TRBD2,TRBJ2-3,TRBV19,CASNRGRGADTQYF,TGTGCCAGTAATCGCGGGAGAGGGGCAGATACGCAGTATTTT
.,TRBD2,TRBJ2-1,TRBV10-2,CASKSGDNEQFF,TGCGCCAGCAAAAGCGGGGACAATGAGCAGTTCTTC
.,.,TRBJ2-5,TRBV9,CASSPSQLQETQYF,TGTGCCAGCAGCCCCTCCCAGCTCCAAGAGACCCAGTACTTC
few,.,TRBJ1-4,TRBV28,CASLHGDNEKLFF,TGTGCCAGCTTGCACGGTGATAATGAAAAACTGTTTTTT
.,TRBD2,TRBJ2-3,TRBV3-1,CASTETGGLADTQYF,TGTGCCAGCACCGAAACGGGGGGGCTTGCAGATACGCAGTATTTT
many,.,TRBJ2-5,TRBV15,CATSRDNQKQETQYF,TGTGCCACCAGCAGAGATAACCAAAAGCAAGAGACCCAGTACTTC
.,TRBD1,TRBJ1-5,TRBV19,CASSIGTGGAGGTPQHF,TGTGCCAGTAGTATCGGGACAGGGGGTGCCGGGGGGACGCCCCAGCATTTT
.,.,TRBJ1-2,TRBV20-1,CSAPGSSSDGYTF,TGCAGTGCCCCAGGATCCAGTTCGGATGGCTACACCTTC
.,.,TRBJ1-5,TRBV10-2,CASSGLPEDQPQHF,TGCGCCAGCAGTGGACTCCCCGAGGATCAGCCCCAGCATTTT
.,.,TRBJ1-1,TRBV27,CASSLGQSHTEAFF,TGTGCCAGCAGTTTAGGACAGTCACACACTGAAGCTTTCTTT
.,.,TRBJ1-2,TRBV11-2,CASSLNFNYGYTF,TGTGCCAGCAGCTTAAACTTTAACTATGGCTACACCTTC
.,.,TRBJ2-1,TRBV5-4,CASSFRTQANEQFF,TGTGCCAGCAGCTTCAGGACCCAGGCCAATGAGCAGTTCTTC
few,.,TRBJ2-5,TRBV6-1,CASSHSLGYQETQYF,TGTGCCAGCAGCCACAGCTTAGGGTACCAAGAGACCCAGTACTTC
.,.,TRBJ1-1,TRBV6-5,CAASLNLHGAAEAFF,TGTGCCGCCTCCCTTAACTTACATGGGGCGGCTGAAGCTTTCTTT
.,TRBD2,TRBJ2-3,TRBV30,CAWSTSGKDTQYF,TGTGCCTGGAGTACTAGCGGTAAAGATACGCAGTATTTT
few,TRBD1,TRBJ2-2,TRBV12-3/TRBV12-4,CASRRTGTANTGELFF,TGTGCCAGCAGACGAACCGGGACAGCTAACACCGGGGAGCTGTTTTTT
.,TRBD1,TRBJ2-3,TRBV6-5,CTSSFLVGRDREALGDLDTQYF,TGTACCAGCAGCTTTTTAGTTGGGCGGGACAGGGAGGCCCTCGGCGATTTGGATACGCAGTATTTT
few,.,TRBJ2-7,TRBV25-1,CASSDHRTVKEQYF,TGTGCCAGCAGTGACCACCGGACAGTTAAAGAGCAGTACTTC
once,TRBD1,TRBJ1-1,TRBV5-1,CASSQEANRGSEAFF,TGCGCCAGCAGCCAAGAGGCGAACAGGGGTTCTGAAGCTTTCTTT
.,.,TRBJ1-4,TRBV20-1,CSAHRRGRVGEKLFF,TGCAGTGCTCACCGTCGGGGCAGGGTAGGCGAAAAACTGTTTTTT
few,.,TRBJ2-7,TRBV30,CAWSSLHERYF,TGTGCCTGGAGTAGCCTTCACGAGCGGTACTTC
.,.,TRBJ1-6,TRBV18,CASSPGRDFFNSPLHF,TGTGCCAGCTCACCAGGGAGGGACTTCTTTAATTCACCCCTCCACTTT